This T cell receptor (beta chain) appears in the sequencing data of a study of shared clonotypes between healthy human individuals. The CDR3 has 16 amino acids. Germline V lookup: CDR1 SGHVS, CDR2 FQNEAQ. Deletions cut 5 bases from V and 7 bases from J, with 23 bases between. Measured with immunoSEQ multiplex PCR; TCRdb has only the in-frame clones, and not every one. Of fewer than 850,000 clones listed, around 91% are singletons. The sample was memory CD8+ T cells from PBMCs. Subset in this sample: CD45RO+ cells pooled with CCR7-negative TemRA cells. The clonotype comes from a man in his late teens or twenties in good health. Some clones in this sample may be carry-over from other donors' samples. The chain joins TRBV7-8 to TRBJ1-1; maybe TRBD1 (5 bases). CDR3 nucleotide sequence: TGTGCCAGCAGCCCGTCGGAGGGGCCCAGGTCACTTGAAGCTTTCTTT. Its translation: CASSPSEGPRSLEAFF. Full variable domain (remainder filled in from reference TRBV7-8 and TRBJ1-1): GAGVSQSPRYKVAKRGQDVALRCDPISGHVSLFWYQQALGQGPEFLTYFQNEAQLDKSGLPSDRFFAERPEGSVSTLKIQRTQQEDSAVYLCASSPSEGPRSLEAFFGQGTRLTVV.